The 11 T cell receptor beta chains listed next were all sequenced from one sample in a study of T cell changes during pregnancy in multiple sclerosis. Clones were sequenced by immunoSEQ multiplex PCR, and TCRdb holds only the in-frame ones, with some missing. Among 20,000 or so clones, roughly 85% were seen once, and the ten largest hold 5.5% to 6%. Material: CD8+ T cells from peripheral blood mononuclear cells, obtained in the third trimester of pregnancy. The origin of the receptors is a female donor in good health, enrolled as a control in a pregnancy study.

This chain connects TRBV13 to TRBJ2-7; TRBD2 agrees at 8 bases. Germline CDR1 reads PRHDT; CDR2 reads FYEKMQ (reference sequence). The CDR3 length is 16 residues. Germline trimming cut 5 bases from V and 3 bases from J; bases unmatched to any gene: 12. The CDR3 here is CASSPPGLGQDYEQYF. The CDR3 nucleotides read TGTGCCAGCAGCCCTCCGGGACTAGGGCAGGACTACGAGCAGTACTTC.

V is TRBV5-1 and J is TRBJ1-1; D perhaps matches TRBD1 (6 bases). The CDR3 has 12 residues. The germline V gene has CDR1 SGHRS and CDR2 YFSETQ. V was clipped by 4 bases and J by 6 bases, with 10 bases between them. The CDR3 loop reads CASSEGDAEAFF. In DNA, the CDR3 is TGCGCCAGCAGCGAGGGGGACGCTGAAGCTTTCTTT. Full variable domain (rest looked up from reference TRBV5-1 and TRBJ1-1): KAGVTQTPRYLIKTRGQQVTLSCSPISGHRSVSWYQQTPGQGLQFLFEYFSETQRNKGNFPGRFSGRQFSNSRSEMNVSTLELGDSALYLCASSEGDAEAFFGQGTRLTVV.

The CDR3 DNA is TGTGCCAGCAGCCTCGGACTACAAGAGACCCAGTACTTC. Protein sequence: CASSLGLQETQYF. The V call is TRBV13, the J call TRBJ2-5; weak D call: TRBD2 (6 bases). There are 13 residues in the CDR3. Germline V gives CDR1 PRHDT, CDR2 FYEKMQ (reference sequence). Between the trimmed V and J ends, which lost 5 bases and 2 bases, there was a span of 9 bases.

This chain uses TRBV30 with TRBJ1-4, with TRBD1 as a possible D gene (5 bases). Germline V gene lookup returns CDR1 GTSNPN and CDR2 SVGIG (reference sequence). The CDR3 totals 14 residues. V lost 0 bases to trimming and J lost 3 bases, with 8 bases between them. The CDR3 nucleotides are TGTGCCTGGAGTGTGGGGCTGGCTAATGAAAAACTGTTTTTT. Translated, it gives CAWSVGLANEKLFF.

In this sample, this clone is medium-sized (0.01 to 0.1%). The chain employs TRBV5-1 and TRBJ2-1; 10 bases match TRBD1. The V and J ends lost 0 bases and 3 bases, in that order; junction bases with no gene match: 6. The CDR3 contains 17 residues. In germline, CDR1 is SGHRS, CDR2 YFSETQ. The CDR3 region has the DNA TGCGCCAGCAGCTTGGACCCCGGGACAGGGGTCTACAATGAGCAGTTCTTC. This codes for CASSLDPGTGVYNEQFF.

The genes are TRBV12-5 and TRBJ2-2, with a tentative D call TRBD1 (5 bases). The CDR3 totals 12 residues. The ends were cut back, 6 bases at V and 7 bases at J, with 9 bases in the middle. Germline lookup yields CDR1 LGHNT and CDR2 FRNRAP. CDR3 nucleotide sequence: TGTGCTAGTGGCCCTGACAGCGGGGAGCTGTTTTTT. The encoded protein is CASGPDSGELFF.

This clone ranks as medium-sized. V gene TRBV7-9 combines with J gene TRBJ1-3; D gene uncertain. In germline, CDR1 is SEHNR, CDR2 FQNEAQ (reference sequence). V was cut by 2 bases and J by 0 bases, with 11 bases left in between. CDR3 size: 16 residues. The chain's CDR3 is CASSLRGSDSGNTIYF. CDR3 sequence (DNA): TGTGCCAGCAGCTTACGCGGCAGCGACTCTGGAAACACCATATATTTT.

V gene TRBV4-3 combines with J gene TRBJ2-4; 9 positions match TRBD2. This CDR3 is built from 16 residues. V lost 0 bases to trimming and J lost 6 bases; unmatched junction nucleotides: 6. CDR1 and CDR2 from the germline V gene are LGHNA and YSLEER. The CDR3 spells CASSQDAGGPGNIQYF. In DNA form, the CDR3 reads TGCGCCAGCAGCCAAGACGCGGGGGGGCCCGGAAACATTCAGTACTTC.

DNA of the CDR3: TGCGCCAGCAGCCAAGGGACGGGGGGGCCAGATACGCAGTATTTT. Residues: CASSQGTGGPDTQYF. This chain uses TRBV4-1 with TRBJ2-3; TRBD2 matches at 8 bases. Germline V gene sequence: CDR1 MGHRA, CDR2 YSYEKL. CDR3 size: 15 residues. With 1 base clipped from V and 4 bases from J, the junction kept 4 bases outside the gene matches.

Concerning this clone itself: This likely stems from a read error, as it lies one base from a far larger clone. The chain carries TRBV7-2 and TRBJ1-1, with TRBD1 as a possible D gene (5 bases). V dropped 5 bases and J dropped 3 bases, with 10 bases sitting between them. Germline assignment: CDR1 SGHTA and CDR2 FQGNSA. The CDR3 is 13 residues long. CDR3: CASSPPGDTEAFF. The CDR3 nucleotides read TGTGCCAGCAGCCCCCCGGGGGACACTGAAGCTTTCTTT.

The gene calls are TRBV9 and TRBJ1-2; 7 positions match TRBD1. There are 15 residues in the CDR3. The germline CDR1 and CDR2 sequences are SGDLS and YYNGEE. The V and J ends lost 3 bases and 4 bases, in that order; junction bases with no gene match: 9. As DNA, the CDR3 is TGTGCCAGCAGCGCCGGACAGGCAAAACCCTATGGCTACACCTTC. Its protein product is CASSAGQAKPYGYTF. Full variable domain (rest looked up from reference TRBV9 and TRBJ1-2): DSGVTQTPKHLITATGQRVTLRCSPRSGDLSVYWYQQSLDQGLQFLIQYYNGEERAKGNILERFSAQQFPDLHSELNLSSLELGDSALYFCASSAGQAKPYGYTFGSGTRLTVV.